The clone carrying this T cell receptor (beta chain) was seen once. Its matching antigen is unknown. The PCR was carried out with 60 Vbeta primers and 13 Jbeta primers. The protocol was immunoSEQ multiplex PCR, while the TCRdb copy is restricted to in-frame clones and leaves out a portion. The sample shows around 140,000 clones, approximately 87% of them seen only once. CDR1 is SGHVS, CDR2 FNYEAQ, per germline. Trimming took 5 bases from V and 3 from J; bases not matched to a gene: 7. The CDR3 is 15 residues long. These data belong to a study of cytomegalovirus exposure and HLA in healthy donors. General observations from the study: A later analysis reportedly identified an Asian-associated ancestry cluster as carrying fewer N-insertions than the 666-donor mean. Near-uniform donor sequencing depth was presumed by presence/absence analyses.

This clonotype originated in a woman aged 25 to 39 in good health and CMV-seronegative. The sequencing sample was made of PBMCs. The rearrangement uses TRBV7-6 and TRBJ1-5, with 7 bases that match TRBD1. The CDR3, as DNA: TGTGCCAGCAGCCCCGAACAGGGGCCCAATCAGCCCCAGCATTTT. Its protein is CASSPEQGPNQPQHF.